The entry that follows covers one TCR beta chain sequence. The data originate from a study of T cells in Graves' hyperthyroidism and ophthalmopathy. RNA transcripts were the template for amplifying TCR beta CDR3 regions. During a first-round RT-PCR of the TCR CDR3, the HTBI primer set was used. TCRdb reprocessed the multiplex PCR reads with MiXCR, giving one entry per CDR3 protein. The sample lists over 300,000 distinct CDR3 sequences, approximately 15% occurring once. Trimming at V came to 1 base and at J to 5 bases, leaving 10 bases not matched to a gene. The CDR3 extends over 16 amino acids. Germline CDR1 and CDR2: SNHLY and FYNNEI.

The TCR comes from a woman in her sixties with Graves' hyperthyroidism. This chain uses TRBV2 with TRBJ2-5; 7 bases fit TRBD2. Sample: blood. CDR3 protein: CASSEDGGWLAETQYF. The CDR3 DNA reads TGTGCCAGCAGTGAAGACGGGGGGTGGCTAGCGGAGACCCAGTACTTC.